The source of this T cell receptor (beta chain) is a study of blood T cell repertoires in COVID-19. Study-level background: COVID-19 samples from acute and convalescent phases originated in the United States, Italy and Spain. From T cells, B-cell-depleted T cells, or PBMCs came the material, which was cDNA or gDNA.

The authors' processing: Cell counts per sample came from amplifying reference gene primers. Sequencing was performed with immunoSEQ multiplex PCR; in TCRdb, only in-frame clones are kept and a portion is missing. From that table come the V and J calls and clone size; the DNA was used to work out D and trimming. Of under 200,000 clones in the sample, approximately 84% are singletons; the top ten hold under 8.5%. Per germline, CDR1 MGHDK and CDR2 SYGVNS. This CDR3 comprises 10 residues. The gene calls are TRBV25-1 and TRBJ1-1; no clear D. What was sequenced was peripheral blood. This clonotype was obtained from a man aged 40-49 years who had recovered from COVID-19. The CDR3 here is CVRRGTEAFF. The CDR3 DNA reads as TGTGTCAGACGGGGCACTGAAGCTTTCTTT.